The present entry profiles one TCR beta chain with its context. The antigen remains unidentified. This sample was taken from a study of identifying expanded T cells in peripheral blood. Findings and limits, study-wide: About 1.2 clones differed between technical replicates, versus about 15 and 19 over time. Across healthy donors, higher total template counts meant significantly greater approximately two-week count variance.

With 5 bases removed from V and 8 bases from J, the gap between germline ends came to 15 bases. The germline CDR1 and CDR2 sequences are MNHEY and SMNVEV (reference sequence). The CDR3 totals 13 residues. Collection occurred without any documented infections or immune events in donors. Method: immunoSEQ multiplex PCR; TCRdb's copy keeps in-frame clones and lacks some. The repertoire includes approximately 120,000 clones, 88% of them detected once, and just under 8.5% sits in the top ten. The sequence was obtained from a person aged 18-70 years in good health. The rearrangement joins TRBV27 to TRBJ1-2, with D perhaps matching TRBD1 (5 bases). Material for sequencing was blood. CDR3 DNA sequence: TGTGCCAGCAGTAGCCAGGGTACGGAGGGCTACACCTTC. Translation gives CASSSQGTEGYTF.